This T cell receptor (beta chain) was identified in a study of blood T cells in healthy people across ages. This clonotype was counted ten times or more. The use of a sample-barcoded 5' primer and a J-beta primer mix characterized a second PCR of about 6 to 12 cycles. Tagging of each cDNA molecule was performed by a template-switch adaptor with 12 random nucleotides. TCRdb re-called the 5' RACE reads through MiXCR, storing one row per CDR3 protein. The data hold approximately 670,000 distinct CDR3 sequences, with around 38% observed a single time. Trimming at V came to 10 bases and at J to 1 base, leaving 9 bases not matched to a gene. Per germline, CDR1 MNHEY and CDR2 SVGEGT. This CDR3 has 14 residues.

Sequencing input: blood. The sequence was obtained from an elderly man in good health. The chain carries TRBV6-2 or TRBV6-3 and TRBJ2-7, with 8 bases lining up with TRBD1. CDR3 loop: CATDRTGSSYEQYF. For the CDR3, the DNA is TGTGCCACCGATCGGACAGGGAGTTCCTACGAGCAGTACTTC.